The present T cell receptor (beta chain) was sequenced within a study of T cells in Graves' hyperthyroidism and ophthalmopathy. This clonotype has only one observation. An end of the junction differs from the germline gene, which may be a read error. Exclusion criteria comprised uncontrolled infection, other autoimmune disease, pregnancy or lactation. Diagnoses were established using clinical symptoms, serum thyroxine and TRAb, thyroid ultrasound and orbital computed tomography. This CDR3 is built from 12 residues. Germline-derived CDR1 and CDR2 are SQVTM and ANQGSEA. Using RNA transcripts as the source, TCR beta CDR3 regions were amplified. A first-round RT-PCR of the TCR CDR3 used the HTBI primer set. MiXCR, run by TCRdb on the multiplex PCR reads, gives a single entry per CDR3 protein. The sample has some 510,000 distinct CDR3 sequences; around 45% are singletons.

This clonotype was obtained from a woman aged 18-30 years with Graves' hyperthyroidism. The chain is built from TRBV29-1 and TRBJ2-6, with a possible D match to TRBD1 (6 bases). Sequencing was carried out using peripheral blood or thyroid tissue (not recorded which). CDR3 in amino acids: CSVESGDNVLTF. The CDR3 coding sequence is TGCAGCGTTGAGTCAGGGGACAACGTCCTGACTTTC.